This T cell receptor (beta chain) was recorded in a study of regulatory T cells in long-lasting Graves disease (dated by TCRdb to the early 2020s). Turning to the overall study: In the newly diagnosed Graves' disease group, patients had been taking antithyroid drugs for less than 3 months. This study used TCR sequencing and RNA sequencing of peripheral blood to compare persistent Graves' disease patients against newly diagnosed Graves' disease patients. A total of roughly 33 samples underwent TCR sequencing: some 13 from persistent and around 20 from newly diagnosed Graves' disease patients. The study took place in China and was registered as a clinical trial. Beyond this particular receptor, the publication reports: Sequencing and analysis were restricted to the TCR beta chain. The small sample size was acknowledged by the authors as a limitation that may reduce accuracy. TRBV28, TRBJ1-2 and TRBJ2-5 were preferentially used in persistent disease, while TRBV20-1 and TRBJ2-1 were favored in newly diagnosed disease. Persistent patients shared more public clonotypes among themselves (roughly 2,700) than newly diagnosed patients did (roughly 920). Compared with newly diagnosed patients, patients with persistent Graves' disease had lower TCR Shannon entropy and fewer highly expanded clones, which suggests clonal expansion. The study examined only peripheral blood because the primary lesion, thyroid tissue, could not be accessed.

The time point label, read with the paper, signifies: newly diagnosed GD, antithyroid drugs for less than 3 months. For both TCR sequencing and RNA sequencing, RNA was extracted from PBMCs using TRIzol. Graves' disease was diagnosed according to American Thyroid Association guidelines. Patients for the study were recruited at an endocrinology department in Xi'an, China. From each patient, roughly 9 milliliters of peripheral blood was collected into an EDTA anticoagulant tube. Ficoll Paque Plus density gradient separation was used to isolate PBMCs, and no further T cell sorting was performed. An Agilent 2100 Bioanalyzer and agarose gel were used to assess RNA quality, and a NanoDrop 2000 was used to measure RNA concentration. The library was obtained by multiplex PCR. The data were produced on an Illumina HiSeq 4000. CDR3 regions were amplified by Arm-PCR with iRepertoire HTBI primers to construct TCR beta libraries. Before sequencing, the PCR products went through gel purification. As for the authors' bioinformatics: Gene usage analysis of CDR3 amino acid clonotypes used the 60 to 80 TRBV and 14 to 15 TRBJ segments found across samples. COPE and FqMerger were used to merge the filtered high-quality paired reads into contigs. Contigs were aligned with BLAST to IMGT TRBV, TRBD and TRBJ reference genes, and CDR3 was defined per IMGT. Any clonotype with a frequency above 0.1% was classified as a highly expanded clone. Shannon entropy served as the measure of repertoire diversity, while the Gini coefficient captured V-J evenness. A clonotype was considered public if more than one individual shared it. TCRdb reprocessing: public reads trimmed at Q25 with fastp, clones called with MiXCR, in-frame beta chains kept. A single entry per CDR3 protein holds the most common genes and DNA from its merged rows. Here the V and J calls rest on TCRdb's processing, not on the authors' analysis. The sample table shows about 320,000 distinct CDR3 sequences, and 18% are seen once. The ten largest clones capture less than 40% of the sample.

This clonotype was detected a few times. It lacks a known antigen. Qualities for individual bases were not recorded, and no much larger clone is one base off. CDR1 and CDR2 (DFQATT, SNEGSKA) derive from the germline V gene (reference sequence). The CDR3 measures 14 amino acids from cysteine to phenylalanine. Of the read, only the CDR3 DNA is kept; its 42 bases are in frame from base 1. Germline trimming amounts to 2 bases on V and 7 bases on J, with 6 as the count of junction bases outside the gene matches. The sequencing here drew on peripheral blood mononuclear cells (PBMCs), taken at new diagnosis, from a patient treated with antithyroid drugs. Recombination connected TRBV20-1 to TRBJ2-1; 9 of the junction bases match TRBD2. The receptor was derived from a female donor with Graves disease. The bases read TGCAGTGCTAGATCTAGCGGGATGGAGAATGAGCAGTTCTTC. Its protein product is CSARSSGMENEQFF.